Described below is a single TCR beta chain sequence and its context. This entry comes from a study of shared clonotypes between healthy human individuals. The authors split each subset's genomic DNA evenly across several immunoSEQ plates. The repertoire was sequenced with immunoSEQ multiplex PCR; TCRdb's copy has only in-frame clones and lacks some. The table lists 450,000 to 500,000 clones, 70% to 85% of them singletons. The sample taken for sequencing was PBMCs. This TCR was sampled from a woman aged 40 to 49 in good health. Some clones in this sample may be carry-over from other donors' samples.

In DNA, the CDR3 is TGTGCCAGCAGTTACGGGACAGGGGTGATAGATACGCAGTATTTT. This codes for CASSYGTGVIDTQYF. The genes are TRBV6-6 and TRBJ2-3; 10 bases match TRBD1. This CDR3 is built from 15 residues. V lost 2 bases, J lost 5 bases, and 4 bases stayed unmatched. Per germline, CDR1 MNHNY and CDR2 SVGAGI (reference sequence).